The present T cell receptor beta chain was sequenced within a study of T cell responses to AZD1222 COVID-19 vaccine. The assay was immunoSEQ multiplex PCR, and TCRdb's table has in-frame clones only and misses some. The repertoire holds 110,000 to 150,000 clones, more than 85% seen once, with approximately 3% in the top ten. The CDR3 consists of 12 residues. The germline V gene encodes CDR1 KGHSH and CDR2 LQKENI. V shed 7 bases, J shed 8 bases, and the junction held 7 bases outside the gene matches. This material consisted of peripheral blood, taken on day 0 of AZD1222 vaccination. The source of this sequence is an adult in good health. The chain is built from TRBV18 and TRBJ1-1; 7 bases agree with TRBD1. The CDR3 sequence: CASLQGFGEAFF. The DNA for the CDR3 is TGTGCCAGCTTACAGGGGTTCGGGGAAGCTTTCTTT.